The text below deals with one TCR beta chain. TCR sequencing used cDNA made by reverse transcription of extracted RNA. Profiling relied on immunoSEQ multiplex PCR, and the TCRdb table lists in-frame clones only, not all of them. The data hold over 200,000 clones, with 50% to 60% observed a single time. The sample comes from a study of CD8+ T cells in alopecia areata. Turning to the study itself: Tofacitinib exposure lasted 6 to 18 months, followed by 6 months off drug.

Trimming shortened V by 4 bases and J by 5 bases, and 12 bases separated the two germline ends. Germline CDR1 and CDR2: MGHRA and YSYEKL. The CDR3 is 14 amino acids. Sorted populations comprised CD4+ and CD8+ T cells obtained from PBMCs. The sample was CD4+ T cells sorted from blood, taken at week 0. This sequence was found in a human donor with alopecia areata. This chain joins TRBV4-1 and TRBJ1-5; a weak D match, TRBD1 (5 bases). The CDR3 reads CASSRGEGDQPQHF. The CDR3 nucleotides are TGCGCCAGCAGCCGAGGGGAGGGTGATCAGCCCCAGCATTTT.